Shown below are 28 T cell receptor beta chains from a single sample sequenced in a study of breast tumors, draining lymph nodes, adjacent tissues. Breast cancer patients provided tissue from their axillary draining lymph nodes. TCRdb used MiXCR to reprocess the multiplex PCR reads, holding one entry per CDR3 protein. Of 150,000 to 200,000 distinct CDR3 sequences detected, roughly a third appear once; the ten largest clones hold around 4.1%. Sequencing was performed on axillary lymph node tissue. These receptors were collected from a female donor with breast cancer. Some clones in this sample may be carry-over from other donors' samples.

With respect to this clonotype: A much larger clone differs from this one at a single base, so this may be a read error. This chain joins TRBV19 and TRBJ1-3, with D unresolved. There are 14 residues in the CDR3. Germline V gene sequence: CDR1 LNHDA, CDR2 SQIVND (reference sequence). The V and J ends lost 11 bases and 4 bases respectively, with 18 bases between them. The CDR3 is CAGNRARSGNTIYF. The CDR3, as DNA: TGTGCCGGTAATAGGGCCAGATCGGGAAACACCATATATTTT.

This clonotype was seen a few times. A read error is likely, as this CDR3 ends without the conserved phenylalanine or tryptophan. It is unclear where the CDR3 begins or ends on the DNA, so no DNA is shown, and the CDR3 is as TCRdb lists it. The rearrangement joins TRBV25-1 to TRBJ2-1. A total of 8 residues make up the CDR3, ends included. Germline loops: CDR1 MGHDK, CDR2 SYGVNS. The CDR3 spells CASSEYIV.

Ten or more counts support this clonotype. The rearrangement links TRBV7-9 to TRBJ2-4, with D possibly matching TRBD1 (6 bases). V was pared by 7 bases and J by 8 bases, with 12 bases between. There are 12 residues in the CDR3. Germline V gives CDR1 SEHNR, CDR2 FQNEAQ (reference sequence). This CDR3 reads CASTHRADIQYF. For the CDR3, the DNA is TGTGCCAGCACCCACAGGGCCGACATTCAGTACTTC.

This clonotype was seen ten or more times. The junction differs from germline at one of its ends, possibly a read error. The rearrangement joins TRBV7-2 to TRBJ1-2; 12 nucleotides line up with TRBD1. In germline, CDR1 is SGHTA, CDR2 FQGNSA. The CDR3 has 14 amino acids. This chain's CDR3 is CASSLVMGQGAPPF. The CDR3 coding sequence is TGTGCCAGCAGCTTAGTTATGGGACAGGGGGCGCCCCCCTTC.

This clonotype was observed many times. The chain carries TRBV19 and TRBJ2-5, with 10 bases fitting TRBD2. J was trimmed by 5 bases and V by 7 bases; bases with no gene match: 16. Germline V CDR1 and CDR2: LNHDA, SQIVND (reference sequence). There are 17 residues in the CDR3. The CDR3 nucleotides are TGTGCCAGTACCCCCGGGCGAAGCGGGAGGGCCCGGGAGACCCAGTACTTC. Translated, it gives CASTPGRSGRARETQYF.

This clonotype was seen repeatedly, ten times or more. J is TRBJ2-1 and V is TRBV24-1; D may be TRBD1 (6 bases). With 4 bases removed from V and 3 bases from J, the gap between germline ends came to 15 bases. The CDR3 covers 16 residues. Germline CDR1 is KGHDR and CDR2 is SFDVKD. This CDR3 reads CATSDPTGRNYNEQFF. In nucleotides, the CDR3 is TGTGCCACCAGTGACCCTACAGGGCGAAACTACAATGAGCAGTTCTTC.

This chain connects TRBV15 to TRBJ1-6; 8 bases map to TRBD1. The CDR3 runs to 15 residues. Germline trimming cut 3 bases from V and 7 bases from J; bases unmatched to any gene: 5. Germline V lookup: CDR1 LNHNV, CDR2 YYDKDF (reference sequence). The CDR3 loop reads CATSRDRATNSPLHF. In DNA, the CDR3 is TGTGCCACCAGCAGGGACAGGGCTACGAATTCACCCCTCCACTTT.

This clonotype has ten or more counts. The V and J genes are TRBV20-1 and TRBJ2-1; 10 bases fit TRBD1. In germline, CDR1 is DFQATT, CDR2 SNEGSKA (reference sequence). The CDR3 covers 13 residues. V dropped 4 bases and J dropped 4; count of bases not matched to a gene: 1. The CDR3 loop is CSATDRGYNEQFF. CDR3 sequence (DNA): TGCAGTGCTACGGACAGGGGGTACAATGAGCAGTTCTTC.

J is TRBJ1-6 and V is TRBV5-1, with TRBD1 identical over 7 bases. The CDR3 is 16 residues long. After removal of 3 bases from V and 5 bases from J, the junction contained 8 bases not matched to a gene. Germline V gene lookup returns CDR1 SGHRS and CDR2 YFSETQ. DNA of the CDR3: TGCGCCAGCAGCTACTTGGGGACAGAAAATAATTCACCCCTCCACTTT. It codes for CASSYLGTENNSPLHF.

This clonotype came up many times. The chain couples TRBV3-1 to TRBJ2-3; 11 bases map to TRBD2. The V gene's germline CDR1 is LGHDT and CDR2 YNNKEL (reference sequence). The V segment lost 8 bases and the J segment 1 base; nucleotides outside the gene matches: 8. CDR3 length equals 16 residues. DNA for the CDR3: TGTGCCAGCGGTATAGCGGGAGGGCGTCGCACAGATACGCAGTATTTT. It translates to CASGIAGGRRTDTQYF.

The table lists this clonotype with many counts. The chain joins TRBV7-9 to TRBJ1-3; a weak D match, TRBD1 (5 bases). Germline assignment: CDR1 SEHNR and CDR2 FQNEAQ (reference sequence). There are 17 residues in the CDR3. Trimming pared 4 bases from V and 2 bases from J, leaving 18 bases between. As DNA, the CDR3 is TGTGCCAGCAGCTGGGTACGGGCAGGGACTACTGGAAACACCATATATTTT. Translated: CASSWVRAGTTGNTIYF.

On this clonotype: This could be a read error, since a much larger clone is one nucleotide away. The V and J genes are TRBV10-3 and TRBJ2-1; either TRBD1 or TRBD2 may supply D (5 bases each). Germline loops: CDR1 ENHRY, CDR2 SYGVKD. The CDR3 has 17 residues. Trimming stripped 4 bases from V and 2 bases from J, with 18 bases between. The CDR3 spells CAISGTQKGTPYNEQFF. CDR3 DNA: TGTGCCATCAGTGGCACGCAAAAGGGGACCCCCTACAATGAGCAGTTCTTC.

In its sample, this clonotype was seen many times. The rearrangement uses TRBV13 and TRBJ2-3; D call uncertain. Germline V CDR1 and CDR2: PRHDT, FYEKMQ (reference sequence). Trimming left V 3 bases short and J 2 bases short, with 12 bases between. This CDR3 region has 15 residues. The CDR3 bases are TGTGCCAGCAGCTTCGGAACAGACAACACAGATACGCAGTATTTT. Protein sequence: CASSFGTDNTDTQYF.

The rearrangement links TRBV2 to TRBJ2-1, with 13 bases fitting TRBD2. The V gene's germline CDR1 is SNHLY and CDR2 FYNNEI. The CDR3 loop spans 16 amino acids. The ends lost 6 bases at V and 12 bases at J; junction bases unmatched: 14. The DNA of the CDR3 is TGTGCCAGCAGGTCGGGACTAGCGGGATACACAGATACGCAGTTCTTC. The encoded protein is CASRSGLAGYTDTQFF.

This clonotype was recorded many times. The rearrangement links TRBV10-1 to TRBJ2-1; a possible D gene is TRBD1 (6 bases). Trimming left V 4 bases short and J 2 bases short, with 15 bases between. Germline CDR1 is WNHNN and CDR2 is SYGVQD (reference sequence). The CDR3 covers 16 residues. The CDR3 here is CASSVRPDSPYNEQFF. CDR3 coding DNA: TGCGCCAGCAGTGTAAGACCGGACAGCCCCTACAATGAGCAGTTCTTC.

This clonotype has ten or more counts. The chain carries TRBV19 and TRBJ1-2, with a weak D call TRBD1 (5 bases). Germline CDR1 LNHDA, CDR2 SQIVND (reference sequence). The CDR3 sequence is 13 residues long. The V end was cut by 3 bases, the J end by 6 bases, with 11 bases between. CDR3 in DNA: TGTGCCAGTAGTATTCCCCCGGGACATGGCTACACCTTC. Protein product: CASSIPPGHGYTF. The full variable domain, with the rest looked up from reference TRBV19 and TRBJ1-2, is DGGITQSPKYLFRKEGQNVTLSCEQNLNHDAMYWYRQDPGQGLRLIYYSQIVNDFQKGDIAEGYSVSREKKESFPLTVTSAQKNPTAFYLCASSIPPGHGYTFGSGTRLTVV.

This clonotype was detected ten times or more. The gene calls are TRBV9 and TRBJ1-3; tentative D call: TRBD1 (6 bases). V was pared by 3 bases and J by 1 base, with 11 bases between. This CDR3 is built from 15 residues. CDR1 and CDR2 (germline): SGDLS, YYNGEE. The CDR3: CASSDSGVSGNTIYF. The CDR3 DNA reads as TGTGCCAGCAGCGACTCAGGGGTTTCTGGAAACACCATATATTTT. The full variable domain, rest sourced from reference TRBV9 and TRBJ1-3, is DSGVTQTPKHLITATGQRVTLRCSPRSGDLSVYWYQQSLDQGLQFLIQYYNGEERAKGNILERFSAQQFPDLHSELNLSSLELGDSALYFCASSDSGVSGNTIYFGEGSWLTVV.

This clonotype was seen ten or more times. The rearrangement joins TRBV7-9 to TRBJ1-2; D perhaps matches TRBD1 (6 bases). V was clipped by 1 base and J by 4 bases, with 13 bases between them. CDR1 is SEHNR and CDR2 is FQNEAQ in the germline V gene (reference sequence). The length of the CDR3 is 15 residues. The CDR3 DNA follows: TGTGCCAGCAGCTTAGGGACCCAGGGGTTCTATGGCTACACCTTC. Translating it yields CASSLGTQGFYGYTF.

Notes on this clonotype: One junction end disagrees with the germline gene, perhaps due to a read error. The chain combines TRBV12-3 or TRBV12-4 with TRBJ1-4; the match to TRBD1 covers 8 bases. CDR3 length: 15 amino acids. The CDR3 sequence is CASSFSGTGYEKLFF. The CDR3 nucleotides read TGTGCTAGCAGTTTCTCAGGGACAGGCTATGAAAAACTGTTTTTT.

To note about this clonotype: A single base separates this from a much larger clone, so it may be a read error. The V gene is TRBV9, the J gene TRBJ1-3; possible D gene TRBD1, 6 bases. This CDR3 is 15 amino acids long. CDR1 is SGDLS, CDR2 YYNGEE, per germline. The CDR3 coding sequence is TGTGCCAGCAGCGACTCAGGGGTTTCTGGAAACGCCATATATTTT. This encodes CASSDSGVSGNAIYF.

This clonotype has ten or more counts. J is TRBJ2-3 and V is TRBV12-3 or TRBV12-4; TRBD2 agrees at 7 bases. The CDR3 has 12 residues. V gave up 5 bases and J gave up 8 bases; unmatched junction bases: 4. Here the CDR3 DNA reads TGTGCCAGCAGTCCCGGGGAGGGTACGCAGTATTTT. This encodes CASSPGEGTQYF.

For this clonotype: Mismatch with germline at one junction end may stem from a read error. The chain couples TRBV7-7 to TRBJ2-5, with TRBD2 matching over 14 bases. Germline-derived CDR1 and CDR2 are SSHAT and FNYEAQ (reference sequence). The CDR3 consists of 17 residues. CDR3 nucleotides: TGTGCTAGCAGCTCCGGGACTAGCGGGAGCCTGTGGGAGCCCCAGTACTTC. Protein sequence: CASSSGTSGSLWEPQYF. Full variable domain (remainder filled in from reference TRBV7-7 and TRBJ2-5): GAGVSQSPRYKVTKRGQDVTLRCDPISSHATLYWYQQALGQGPEFLTYFNYEAQPDKSGLPSDRFSAERPEGSISTLTIQRTEQRDSAMYRCASSSGTSGSLWEPQYFGPGTRLLVL.

This clonotype was picked up many times. The rearrangement uses TRBV2 and TRBJ2-3; 7 positions match TRBD2. CDR3 size: 15 residues. Trimming removed 7 bases from V and 2 bases from J; junction bases left unmatched: 9. Germline CDR1 SNHLY, CDR2 FYNNEI. The CDR3 DNA reads as TGTGCCAGCACTCGTGGGGACTATAACACAGATACGCAGTATTTT. Translating it yields CASTRGDYNTDTQYF.

Many counts were recorded for this clonotype. The chain combines TRBV29-1 with TRBJ1-2, with D perhaps TRBD1 (5 bases). Per the germline V gene, CDR1 is SQVTM and CDR2 is ANQGSEA. V was cut by 3 bases and J by 1 base, with 12 bases left in between. The length of the CDR3 is 14 residues. CDR3 nucleotides: TGCAGCGTTGAGGGGCACAAGAGTAACTATGGCTACACCTTC. Protein product: CSVEGHKSNYGYTF. Complete variable domain (other parts from reference TRBV29-1 and TRBJ1-2): SAVISQKPSRDICQRGTSLTIQCQVDSQVTMMFWYRQQPGQSLTLIATANQGSEATYESGFVIDKFPISRPNLTFSTLTVSNMSPEDSSIYLCSVEGHKSNYGYTFGSGTRLTVV.

This clonotype was seen many times. The J gene is TRBJ2-5, the V gene TRBV4-1, with a weak D call TRBD1 (6 bases). Germline assignment: CDR1 MGHRA and CDR2 YSYEKL. The CDR3 totals 14 residues. V was shortened by 4 bases and J by 2 bases, with 11 bases between the two germline ends. DNA of the CDR3: TGCGCCAGCAGCCTAGCGACAGGTCAAGAGACCCAGTACTTC. It specifies CASSLATGQETQYF.

The CDR3 coding sequence is TGCAGCGGCGGACAGGCAATAGCTAACTATGGCTACACCTTC. Translation: CSGGQAIANYGYTF. The genes are TRBV29-1 and TRBJ1-2; TRBD1 matches 7 bases. Per germline, CDR1 SQVTM and CDR2 ANQGSEA. This CDR3 has 14 amino acids. Trimming took 7 bases from V and 0 from J; bases not matched to a gene: 8.

This sequence joins TRBV9 and TRBJ1-3; D might be TRBD1 (5 bases). V lost 0 bases to trimming and J lost 9 bases, with 19 bases between them. Germline V CDR1 and CDR2: SGDLS, YYNGEE. CDR3 length: 16 amino acids. The CDR3, as DNA: TGTGCCAGCAGCGTAGGCGGGGACGTCGTTGGTGGCACCATATATTTT. This sequence encodes CASSVGGDVVGGTIYF.

This clonotype was recorded many times. The V and J genes are TRBV19 and TRBJ2-1; no clear D. Germline CDR1 reads LNHDA; CDR2 reads SQIVND (reference sequence). V was shortened by 2 bases and J by 3 bases, with 11 bases between the two germline ends. The CDR3 has 15 amino acids. The CDR3 loop is CASSILELGYNEQFF. The CDR3 nucleotides read TGTGCCAGTAGTATATTGGAGTTAGGCTACAATGAGCAGTTCTTC.